This T cell receptor (beta chain) was sequenced during a study of read filtering for tumor transcriptome and immune sequencing. In this sample, this clonotype turned up many times. Its specificity is not known. The junction had 4 bases not matched to a gene; V was cut back by 1 base and J by 5 bases. Germline CDR1 is DFQATT and CDR2 is SNEGSKA (reference sequence). The CDR3 is 15 amino acids. From 300 to 450 ng of RNA, a library with molecular barcoded alpha/delta and beta/gamma adaptors was made. Each CDR3 protein is one row after TCRdb ran MiXCR on the reads. Seen here are tens of thousands of distinct CDR3 sequences, 20% observed once, and the top ten hold roughly 16%. Whole-study results and caveats: Without single-read clonotypes, shared clonotype proportions correlated more between IR-seq and RNA-seq. IR-seq captured clonotypes deeper and more reliably than RNA-seq.

This sequence was found in a donor aged 40 or over with multiple myeloma. The sample comprised a population of CD138-negative cells sorted from bone marrow. The V call is TRBV20-1, the J call TRBJ2-3; 12 nucleotides align to TRBD2. CDR3 region: CSARGLAGAKDTQYF. CDR3 DNA: TGCAGTGCTAGAGGACTAGCGGGAGCAAAAGATACGCAGTATTTT.